This T cell receptor beta chain was obtained from a study of siplizumab effects on memory and regulatory T cells. Study-wide points: Memory cells seemed less diverse than naive T cells, which seemed major alloresponse contributors. Sequences below about 10^-5 frequency were poorly captured. As a result, only a minor fraction of alloreactive clones mapped to unstimulated subsets.

Around 9.1 x 10^4 TCR templates per sample were sequenced. TCRdb's table, derived via immunoSEQ multiplex PCR, lists solely in-frame clones and lacks some. Among tens of thousands of clones listed, approximately 87% were seen once. The germline V gene has CDR1 SGDLS and CDR2 YYNGEE. This CDR3 comprises 14 residues. The ends were cut back, 0 bases at V and 4 bases at J, with 8 bases in the middle. Comments on this clone: The antigen is not known.

Unstimulated subsets comprising naive, memory, effector memory and TEMRA cells were sequenced in a few donor pairs. The sequencing input was memory CD4+ T cells sorted from blood. The genes are TRBV9 and TRBJ2-1; D is possibly TRBD1 (5 bases). This sequence originates from a human donor in good health. In nucleotides, the CDR3 is TGTGCCAGCAGCGTAGTTGGGGCTTACAATGAGCAGTTCTTC. Its protein product is CASSVVGAYNEQFF. Based on the CDR3 plus reference TRBV9 and TRBJ2-1, the full variable domain is DSGVTQTPKHLITATGQRVTLRCSPRSGDLSVYWYQQSLDQGLQFLIQYYNGEERAKGNILERFSAQQFPDLHSELNLSSLELGDSALYFCASSVVGAYNEQFFGPGTRLTVL.